Below, 27 T cell receptor beta chains from the same sample are listed, as sequenced in a study of OX40 agonist ivuxolimab in advanced cancers. Assay used: immunoSEQ multiplex PCR; TCRdb lists only in-frame clones, some missing. The top ten hold 35% to 40% of the sample, which has fewer than 6,500 clones, less than 75% seen once. Specimen: CD4+ or CD8+ T cells sorted from blood, collected in a trial of the OX40 agonist ivuxolimab. Source of these receptors: an adult with an advanced solid tumor such as melanoma, head and neck, liver or kidney cancer.

The rearrangement joins TRBV5-8 to TRBJ2-7; TRBD1 might be the D (6 bases). The length of the CDR3 is 14 residues. Per the germline V gene, CDR1 is SGHTS and CDR2 is YDEGEE. V was clipped by 3 bases and J by 7 bases, with 17 bases between them. Written as DNA, the CDR3 is TGTGCCAGCAGCTCCGGCAGGGGCTCCGAAGAGCAGTACTTC. Amino acids: CASSSGRGSEEQYF.

This chain joins TRBV7-6 and TRBJ2-2, with TRBD2 identical over 8 bases. With 1 base clipped from V and 3 bases from J, the junction kept 7 bases outside the gene matches. The CDR3 contains 17 residues. Germline CDR1 SGHVS, CDR2 FNYEAQ. The CDR3 spells CASSLGTGGPHTGELFF. The CDR3 nucleotides read TGTGCCAGCAGCTTAGGGACGGGAGGGCCTCACACCGGGGAGCTGTTTTTT.

V gene TRBV6-1 combines with J gene TRBJ1-2; D gene ambiguous. The V gene's germline CDR1 is MNHNS and CDR2 SASEGT. There are 13 residues in the CDR3. Trimming took 2 bases from V and 3 from J, leaving 7 bases between them. The DNA of the CDR3 is TGTGCCAGCAGTGAAATAGGACACTATGGCTACACCTTC. Amino acids: CASSEIGHYGYTF.

This clone is deemed medium-sized. The chain carries TRBV27 and TRBJ2-7; the D gene is possibly TRBD2 (6 bases). Germline CDR1 is MNHEY and CDR2 is SMNVEV (reference sequence). The CDR3 contains 14 residues. V lost 0 bases and J lost 5, with 11 bases in between. CDR3: CASSLSRGYHEQYF. The DNA of the CDR3 is TGTGCCAGCAGTTTATCACGGGGGTACCACGAGCAGTACTTC.

The chain uses TRBV5-1 and TRBJ2-7; tentatively, D is TRBD2 (6 bases). Germline CDR1 and CDR2: SGHRS and YFSETQ. The CDR3 contains 14 residues. The germline V and J ends were trimmed by 4 bases and 6 bases, with 17 bases remaining between them. The CDR3 sequence is CASSTGRDSAEQYF. CDR3 coding DNA: TGCGCCAGCAGCACGGGTCGGGACTCTGCCGAGCAGTACTTC.

The genes are TRBV12-5 and TRBJ2-1; D tentatively fits TRBD1 or TRBD2 (5 bases each). V dropped 1 base and J dropped 8 bases, with 15 bases sitting between them. CDR1 and CDR2 (germline): LGHNT, FRNRAP. The CDR3 loop spans 15 amino acids. The CDR3 DNA reads TGTGCTAGTGGTTTGGGGGGCGGGCTTTACGATGAGCAGTTCTTC. Amino acid sequence: CASGLGGGLYDEQFF.

V usage is TRBV2 and J usage is TRBJ2-1, with D possibly TRBD2 on 6 matching bases. There are 15 residues in the CDR3. Trimming shortened V by 10 bases and J by 0 bases, and 16 bases separated the two germline ends. Germline V gives CDR1 SNHLY, CDR2 FYNNEI. CDR3 in amino acids: CAILAASASYNEQFF. Here the CDR3 DNA reads TGTGCCATCCTAGCTGCTAGCGCCTCCTACAATGAGCAGTTCTTC.

The chain recombines TRBV4-2 with TRBJ2-7; a possible D gene is TRBD1 (5 bases). Germline V CDR1 and CDR2: LGHNA, YNFKEQ. The CDR3 runs 14 residues. V lost 7 bases and J 0 bases, leaving 13 bases between the germline ends. Here the CDR3 DNA reads TGTGCCAGCACCCCGGAAGGGGACTCCTACGAGCAGTACTTC. It codes for CASTPEGDSYEQYF.

The rearrangement uses TRBV6-5 and TRBJ1-1, with D hard to call. CDR1 is MNHEY and CDR2 is SVGAGI in the germline V gene. CDR3 length equals 14 residues. V lost 6 bases and J lost 5, with 16 bases in between. This CDR3 reads CASRRPPVWTEAFF. CDR3 coding DNA: TGTGCCAGCAGAAGGCCCCCAGTCTGGACTGAAGCTTTCTTT.

V is TRBV6-5 and J is TRBJ2-1; D ambiguous. Germline assignment: CDR1 MNHEY and CDR2 SVGAGI. Trimming removed 0 bases at V and 7 bases at J, with 7 bases between. This CDR3 has 13 amino acids. The CDR3: CASSYSWKNEQFF. The CDR3 bases are TGTGCCAGCAGTTACTCATGGAAGAATGAGCAGTTCTTC.

The rearrangement links TRBV13 to TRBJ1-2, with D perhaps TRBD1 (5 bases). Looked up from germline, CDR1 is PRHDT and CDR2 is FYEKMQ (reference sequence). This CDR3 has 16 amino acids. Trimming shortened V by 5 bases and J by 6 bases, and 22 bases separated the two germline ends. CDR3 nucleotide sequence: TGTGCCAGCAGCCCCCGATATTCCGGGACGCTCGATGGCTACACCTTC. Translation gives CASSPRYSGTLDGYTF. Full variable domain (missing parts from reference TRBV13 and TRBJ1-2): AAGVIQSPRHLIKEKRETATLKCYPIPRHDTVYWYQQGPGQDPQFLISFYEKMQSDKGSIPDRFSAQQFSDYHSELNMSSLELGDSALYFCASSPRYSGTLDGYTFGSGTRLTVV.

Turning to this clone: A much larger clone sits a single nucleotide away, making a read error possible. V and J are TRBV4-2 and TRBJ2-7; 9 bases map to TRBD2. CDR1 and CDR2 (germline): LGHNA, YNFKEQ. CDR3 size: 15 residues. DNA for the CDR3: TGTGCCAGCAGCCAAGATAGCGGGAGCTCCTACGAGCAGTGCTTC. Translated: CASSQDSGSSYEQCF.

V gene TRBV19 combines with J gene TRBJ2-7; tentative D call: TRBD2 (5 bases). The V and J ends lost 5 bases and 5 bases respectively, with 16 bases between them. CDR3 length: 14 residues. The germline gives CDR1 LNHDA, CDR2 SQIVND (reference sequence). The CDR3 nucleotides are TGTGCCAGTAGTGCCGCGGGTTCGTTGGACGAGCAGTACTTC. Translating it yields CASSAAGSLDEQYF. Filled out from reference TRBV19 and TRBJ2-7, the complete variable domain reads DGGITQSPKYLFRKEGQNVTLSCEQNLNHDAMYWYRQDPGQGLRLIYYSQIVNDFQKGDIAEGYSVSREKKESFPLTVTSAQKNPTAFYLCASSAAGSLDEQYFGPGTRLTVT.

By proportion, this clone is medium-sized. The chain joins TRBV9 to TRBJ2-7; D uncertain. This CDR3 comprises 13 residues. The germline gives CDR1 SGDLS, CDR2 YYNGEE. V was clipped by 4 bases and J by 4 bases, with 12 bases between them. The CDR3 DNA sequence: TGTGCCAGCAGCCCCCGGAGCTCTTACGAGCAGTACTTC. It specifies CASSPRSSYEQYF.

V is TRBV27 and J is TRBJ1-1, with a possible D match to TRBD1 (5 bases). The V gene lost 6 bases and the J gene lost 6 bases, with 14 bases spanning the gap. The germline CDR1 and CDR2 sequences are MNHEY and SMNVEV (reference sequence). The CDR3 is made up of 13 amino acids. This chain's CDR3 is CASRQVVISEAFF. CDR3 nucleotides: TGTGCCAGCAGACAGGTTGTAATCTCTGAAGCTTTCTTT.

The rearrangement links TRBV11-1 to TRBJ2-7; 9 bases agree with TRBD1. The V gene's germline CDR1 is SGHAT and CDR2 FQDESV (reference sequence). The V gene end was trimmed by 3 bases and the J gene end by 1 base; junction bases not matched to a gene: 1. The CDR3 is 14 residues long. In nucleotides, the CDR3 is TGTGCCAGCAGCTTCGGGACAGGGTCCTACGAGCAGTACTTC. This encodes CASSFGTGSYEQYF.

This clone has more than one count but fewer than ten. V is TRBV10-3 and J is TRBJ2-3, with D perhaps given as TRBD1 or TRBD2 (5 bases each). From germline, CDR1 is ENHRY and CDR2 SYGVKD. V gave up 7 bases and J gave up 2 bases, with 7 bases separating them. The CDR3 covers 12 residues. CDR3 coding DNA: TGTGCCATCATGGGGGACACAGATACGCAGTATTTT. Protein sequence: CAIMGDTDTQYF.

The chain joins TRBV7-2 to TRBJ1-2; D might be TRBD1 (6 bases). CDR3 length equals 16 residues. V was trimmed by 1 base and J by 3 bases, leaving 15 bases between them. The germline gives CDR1 SGHTA, CDR2 FQGNSA. The CDR3 coding sequence is TGTGCCAGCAGCTTAGATCGGTCGGGGGCTTACTATGGCTACACCTTC. It encodes CASSLDRSGAYYGYTF.

The rearrangement uses TRBV6-9 and TRBJ1-2; TRBD1 aligns across 9 bases. J gave up 0 bases and V 1 base, and 3 bases lay outside the gene matches. The germline V gene encodes CDR1 MNHGY and CDR2 SVAAGI. The CDR3 extends over 16 amino acids. DNA for the CDR3: TGTGCCAGCAGTTATTGGACAGGGGAGTCTAACTATGGCTACACCTTC. As protein: CASSYWTGESNYGYTF.

This chain links TRBV7-8 with TRBJ2-1; unclear D gene. V gave up 8 bases and J gave up 9 bases, with 26 bases separating them. Germline loops: CDR1 SGHVS, CDR2 FQNEAQ. The CDR3 spans 16 residues. CDR3 region: CASGLSTVRSPGEQFF. CDR3 in DNA: TGTGCCAGCGGTCTTTCGACGGTAAGGTCCCCTGGTGAGCAGTTCTTC.

The chain combines TRBV5-5 with TRBJ2-1, with 8 bases lining up with TRBD2. In germline, CDR1 is SGHKS, CDR2 YYEKEE (reference sequence). The ends lost 0 bases at V and 2 bases at J; junction bases unmatched: 1. This CDR3 is 15 amino acids long. The CDR3 spells CASSLVSGTYNEQFF. The CDR3 DNA reads TGTGCCAGCAGCTTGGTTAGCGGGACCTACAATGAGCAGTTCTTC. The variable domain in full, completed from reference TRBV5-5 and TRBJ2-1, reads DAGVTQSPTHLIKTRGQQVTLRCSPISGHKSVSWYQQVLGQGPQFIFQYYEKEERGRGNFPDRFSARQFPNYSSELNVNALLLGDSALYLCASSLVSGTYNEQFFGPGTRLTVL.

The V call is TRBV2, the J call TRBJ2-5; 12 bases fit TRBD2. Trimming at V came to 7 bases and at J to 1 base, leaving 7 bases not matched to a gene. In germline, CDR1 is SNHLY, CDR2 FYNNEI. The CDR3 is 16 amino acids. This CDR3 reads CASNPGTSGLQETQYF. CDR3 bases: TGTGCCAGCAATCCCGGGACTAGCGGGCTCCAAGAGACCCAGTACTTC.

This chain connects TRBV10-2 to TRBJ1-4; D not resolved. The V gene lost 2 bases and the J gene lost 8 bases, with 18 bases spanning the gap. The CDR3 runs 16 residues. From germline, CDR1 is WSHSY and CDR2 SAAADI. Written as DNA, the CDR3 is TGCGCCAGCAGTGAGGAGGACGGCCTCTTTTCCGAAAAACTGTTTTTT. Translating it yields CASSEEDGLFSEKLFF.

The rearrangement joins TRBV29-1 to TRBJ2-7; weak D call: TRBD2 (5 bases). The CDR3 runs 13 residues. V was clipped by 1 base and J by 2 bases, with 9 bases between them. The germline gives CDR1 SQVTM, CDR2 ANQGSEA. The CDR3 spells CSVEAAAPYEQYF. CDR3 sequence (DNA): TGCAGCGTTGAAGCAGCGGCCCCCTACGAGCAGTACTTC.

This clone was counted a single time. This sample also contains other DNA sequences that code for the same CDR3. CDR3 bases: TGCGCCAGCAGCCCATCTGGGGTTTCCTACGAGCAGTACTTC. Protein sequence: CASSPSGVSYEQYF. V is TRBV4-3 and J is TRBJ2-7; no reliable D call. V lost 4 bases to trimming and J lost 1 base, with 11 bases between them. The CDR3 extends over 14 amino acids. In germline, CDR1 is LGHNA, CDR2 YSLEER.

This sequence joins TRBV7-9 and TRBJ1-6; D gene unclear. V was pared by 4 bases and J by 3 bases, with 13 bases between. This CDR3 has 16 amino acids. Germline assignment: CDR1 SEHNR and CDR2 FQNEAQ (reference sequence). CDR3 DNA sequence: TGTGCCAGCAGCTCCTTCGACTTGATCTATAATTCACCCCTCCACTTT. Translation gives CASSSFDLIYNSPLHF.

V usage is TRBV30 and J usage is TRBJ2-5; D is unresolved. This CDR3 has 13 amino acids. Germline V CDR1 and CDR2: GTSNPN, SVGIG (reference sequence). Trimming stripped 0 bases from V and 2 bases from J, with 7 bases between. The DNA for the CDR3 is TGTGCCTGGAGTGTATTGGGGCAAGAGACCCAGTACTTC. Translating gives CAWSVLGQETQYF.